Listed below are T cell receptor beta chains from one sample, sequenced in a study of monozygotic twins with inflammatory bowel disease. TCRdb re-called the 5' RACE reads and shows each CDR3 protein once, DNA omitted. This sample's clone table lists 420,000 or so distinct CDR3 sequences. The sequenced material came from blood. These receptor sequences come from a human donor with ulcerative colitis or Crohn's disease, or a healthy co-twin of an affected twin (not recorded which). The CDR3 runs from the conserved cysteine through the conserved F or W.

>TRBJ1-2|TRBV9
CASSVGQGNYGYTF
>TRBJ1-1|TRBV20-1
CSAPKFGQGTEAFF
>TRBJ1-1|TRBV7-2
CASSPQTVSEAFF
>TRBJ2-1|TRBV20-1
CSARRGVGSYNEQFF
>TRBJ1-2|TRBV12-3/TRBV12-4
CASSQTGGAGYTF
>TRBJ2-7|TRBV12-3/TRBV12-4
CASSFGGTSWEQYF
>TRBJ1-1|TRBV15
CATSRRGVGTEAFF
>TRBJ2-7|TRBV5-1
CASSFDRGAGEQYF
>TRBJ2-2|TRBV20-1
CSLLTGANTGELFF
>TRBJ2-1|TRBV27
CASSETGMTYNEQFF
>TRBJ2-1|TRBV5-4
CASSLKGAVEQFF
>TRBJ2-3|TRBV7-6
CASRSREGDTQYF
>TRBJ2-1|TRBV10-3
CAIRSSGAGTSRLYNEQFF
>TRBJ2-1|TRBV5-1
CASRKNPGTGDYNEQFF
>TRBJ2-3|TRBV19
CASSPGQGVYTQYF
>TRBJ1-2|TRBV20-1
CSASEGAPQGYTF
>TRBJ1-2|TRBV28
CASSLWDHNYGYTF
>TRBJ2-3|TRBV3-1
CASSLPGVGTDTQYF
>TRBJ1-1|TRBV3-1
CASSQEGSEAFF
>TRBJ1-5|TRBV15
CATSSSETGWDQPQHF
>TRBJ2-3|TRBV19
CASRPGSGGTTDTQYF
>TRBJ2-2|TRBV20-1
CSARSPGSPGELFF
>TRBJ1-6|TRBV30
CAWSAYSSPYSGGNSPLHF
>TRBJ2-2|TRBV23-1
CASVQTSGDRELFF
>TRBJ2-2|TRBV7-8
CASSSRLSGIDTGELFF
>TRBJ2-7|TRBV4-1
CASSQREVYEQYF